The rows below give T cell receptor beta chains drawn from one sample of a study of cytomegalovirus exposure and HLA in healthy donors. Libraries were prepared by immunoSEQ multiplex PCR; TCRdb keeps only in-frame clonotypes and omits some of them. Here the sample spans 60,000 or so clones, approximately 77% being singletons. The sequenced material came from PBMCs. All receptors derive from a woman aged 40-49 years in good health and CMV-seropositive. CDR3s include the opening cysteine and the closing phenylalanine or tryptophan. D genes are given only for firm matches. Clone size is stated in some rows and not others, as once, few, many or a class when expanded.

NA	TRBJ2-3	TRBV10-2	TRBD2	TGCGCCAGCAGTGAACTAGCGGGGGGGCATGGCACAGATACGCAGTATTTT	CASSELAGGHGTDTQYF
few	TRBJ1-6	TRBV2	NA	TGTGCCAGCAGTGTCAGTAATTCACCCCTCCACTTT	CASSVSNSPLHF
NA	TRBJ2-2	TRBV7-3	TRBD2	TGTGCCAGCAGCTTATCGGGGGGGACCGGGGAGCTGTTTTTT	CASSLSGGTGELFF
few	TRBJ1-3	TRBV9	NA	TGTGCCAGCAGCGTCGAGGACAGTAAAGTCTCAGGAAACACCATATATTTT	CASSVEDSKVSGNTIYF
NA	TRBJ1-2	TRBV7-2	NA	TGTGCCAGCAGCCACGACATCTCCTATGGCTACACCTTC	CASSHDISYGYTF
NA	TRBJ2-7	TRBV7-2	NA	TGTGCCAGCAGTCGCATCCAGGGGTCCACCTACGAGCAGTACTTC	CASSRIQGSTYEQYF
NA	TRBJ2-1	TRBV11-2	TRBD1	TGTGCCAGCAGCTTGACGACAGGGAGCTACAATGAGCAGTTCTTC	CASSLTTGSYNEQFF
NA	TRBJ2-1	TRBV6-1	NA	TGTGCCAGTGGGGGGGCCTCCACCTACAATGAGCAGTTCTTC	CASGGASTYNEQFF
NA	TRBJ2-2	TRBV7-3	NA	TGTGCCAGCAGGGTGCCTGGGGTGGCGGGCACCGGGGAGCTGTTTTTT	CASRVPGVAGTGELFF
once	TRBJ2-1	TRBV4-1	NA	TGCGCCAGCAGCCCCGGACAACCCAATGAGCAGTTCTTC	CASSPGQPNEQFF
NA	TRBJ2-3	TRBV2	NA	TGTGCCAGCAAATTCGCCGGGGTTAGCACAGATACGCAGTATTTT	CASKFAGVSTDTQYF
few	TRBJ1-2	TRBV4-3	NA	TGCGCCAGCAGCCGCGGGCCCGATGGCTACACCTTC	CASSRGPDGYTF
once	TRBJ1-5	TRBV5-6	NA	TGTGCCAGCAGCTTGAGGGGATCCAATCAGCCCCAGCATTTT	CASSLRGSNQPQHF
once	TRBJ2-7	TRBV6-1	TRBD1	TGCGCTGTCGACAGGGGGGTATACGAGCAGTACTTC	CAVDRGVYEQYF
few	TRBJ2-3	TRBV5-4	NA	TGTGCCAGCAGCTTGGGGCAGGGTCTTTCAGATACGCAGTATTTT	CASSLGQGLSDTQYF
NA	TRBJ2-5	TRBV5-4	TRBD2	TGTGCCAGCAGCTCTCTAGGGGCGGGGGGGCCGGGTGAGACCCAGTACTTC	CASSSLGAGGPGETQYF
NA	TRBJ2-3	TRBV7-6	TRBD2	TGTGCCAGCAGCTTAGTACCAGCGGGGGGCCCCACAGATACGCAGTATTTT	CASSLVPAGGPTDTQYF
NA	TRBJ2-2	TRBV7-2	TRBD1	TGTGCCAGCAGCCGCTTCGGACAGGGGGCGAACACCGGGGAGCTGTTTTTT	CASSRFGQGANTGELFF
NA	TRBJ2-1	TRBV9	NA	TGTGCCAGCAGCGCCGGGACGGGGGCCTACAATGAGCAGTTCTTC	CASSAGTGAYNEQFF
NA	TRBJ2-1	TRBV27	NA	TGTGCCAGCAGTTTCCAACGAGGGAATGAGCAGTTCTTC	CASSFQRGNEQFF
NA	TRBJ2-7	TRBV15	NA	TGTGCCACCAGCACAGGGGTCTCCTACGAGCAGTACTTC	CATSTGVSYEQYF
NA	TRBJ2-3	TRBV21-1	NA	TGTGCCAGCAGCAAAGAGGGGGCCAAACGGGATACGCAGTATTTT	CASSKEGAKRDTQYF
NA	TRBJ2-2	TRBV7-2	TRBD1	TGTGCCAGCAGCTTAGCAAGACAGGGCAAGGTAGCCGGGGAGCTGTTTTTT	CASSLARQGKVAGELFF
few	TRBJ2-7	TRBV11-2	NA	TGTGCCAGCAGCTTTAGCTACGAGCAGTACTTC	CASSFSYEQYF
NA	TRBJ1-2	TRBV10-2	NA	TGCGCCAGCAGTCCCCAGGACTATGTCTACACCTTC	CASSPQDYVYTF
NA	TRBJ2-5	TRBV9	TRBD2	TGTGCCAGCAGCGTAGATCCAGCGGGGGGGAAAGAGACCCAGTACTTC	CASSVDPAGGKETQYF
NA	TRBJ2-7	TRBV9	TRBD1	TGTGCCAGCAGTACAGGACAGGGTCCACACGAGCAGTACTTC	CASSTGQGPHEQYF
NA	TRBJ1-3	TRBV6-5	NA	TGTGCCAGCAGTTACTCAGGGACTTTCTCTGGAAACACCATATATTTT	CASSYSGTFSGNTIYF
once	TRBJ2-1	TRBV27	NA	TGTGCCAGCAGTTTATCGCTCGCGGGACCCTACAATGAGCAGTTCTTC	CASSLSLAGPYNEQFF
NA	TRBJ1-2	TRBV29-1	TRBD1	TGCAGCGTTGAAAGGACAGGGGGGAACTATGGCTACACCTTC	CSVERTGGNYGYTF
NA	TRBJ1-4	TRBV5-1	NA	TGCGCCAGCAGCTTTCGACAGGATGAAAAACTGTTTTTT	CASSFRQDEKLFF
once	TRBJ1-1	TRBV10-2	NA	TGCGCCAGTCAAGGTGGGCAGAACACTGAAGCTTTCTTT	CASQGGQNTEAFF
NA	TRBJ2-1	TRBV18	NA	TGTGCCAGCTCACCCGGATTAGCACTGACTTATGCGATCAGCTCCTACAATGAGCAGTTCTTC	CASSPGLALTYAISSYNEQFF
NA	TRBJ1-2	TRBV30	NA	TGTGCCTGGAGTGTTTGGACTCCGACTAACTATGGCTACACCTTC	CAWSVWTPTNYGYTF
NA	TRBJ1-1	TRBV19	NA	TGTGCCAGTAGTATATTGGTAGGGGCACGGACTGAAGCTTTCTTT	CASSILVGARTEAFF
NA	TRBJ2-5	TRBV7-9	TRBD2	TGTGCCAGCAGCCCAACTAGCGGGGGGATGTACCAAGAGACCCAGTACTTC	CASSPTSGGMYQETQYF
NA	TRBJ2-5	TRBV7-6	TRBD2	TGTGCCAGCAGTCAAAGTCCTAGCGGGGCACAGACCCAGTACTTC	CASSQSPSGAQTQYF
NA	TRBJ1-6	TRBV6-5	TRBD1	TGTGCCGTATCACCGGGACAGGGGAATTCACCCCTCCACTTT	CAVSPGQGNSPLHF
NA	TRBJ1-2	TRBV19	NA	TGTGCCAGTAGTAACCCAGGAGGAATCGGCTACACCTTC	CASSNPGGIGYTF
NA	TRBJ1-2	TRBV7-9	NA	TGTGCCAGCAGCCCAGGGCCAGGTATCTATGGCTACACCTTC	CASSPGPGIYGYTF
NA	TRBJ1-1	TRBV18	NA	TGTGCCAGCTCACCACCGAATCCGGGCGGGAAGGCTGAAGCTTTCTTT	CASSPPNPGGKAEAFF
once	TRBJ1-1	TRBV7-3	TRBD1	TGTGCCAGCAGCCGACAGGGGGGGACTGAAGCTTTCTTT	CASSRQGGTEAFF